The T cell receptor (beta chain) under discussion was sequenced for a study of OX40 agonist ivuxolimab in advanced cancers. Study summary: Treatment of patients was with ivuxolimab, an agonistic anti-OX40 (CD134) antibody. Among those enrolled, mean age was around 55 years (range about 23 to 79) and over 70% were male. Patients achieving partial responses numbered three: one hepatocellular carcinoma case and two cutaneous melanoma cases.

Sequenced by immunoSEQ multiplex PCR; TCRdb stores in-frame clones only, minus some. Of around 34,000 clones in the sample, 65% to 85% were seen once. The length of the CDR3 is 12 residues. CDR1 is SGHRS, CDR2 YFSETQ, per germline. V dropped 0 bases and J dropped 2 bases, with 2 bases sitting between them. In the case of this clone: Additional DNA sequences in this sample encode the identical CDR3.

The source was CD4+ or CD8+ T cells sorted from blood, collected in a trial of the OX40 agonist ivuxolimab. The J gene is TRBJ2-5, the V gene TRBV5-1; D remains unclear. The clonotype originates from an adult with an advanced solid tumor such as melanoma, head and neck, liver or kidney cancer. As DNA, the CDR3 is TGCGCCAGCAGCTTGGTACAAGAGACCCAGTACTTC. This gives the protein CASSLVQETQYF.